The sequence of this T cell receptor beta chain was determined in a study of blood T cell repertoires in COVID-19. The V gene lost 4 bases and the J gene lost 5 bases, with 14 bases spanning the gap. Germline CDR1 and CDR2: SGHAT and FQDESV (reference sequence). The CDR3 covers 14 residues. As processed by the authors: Amplification of reference gene primers was used by the study to estimate nucleated cell counts. Only in-frame clones appear in the TCRdb table, and some are missing; sequencing was by immunoSEQ multiplex PCR. D and trimming come from the DNA, and the V and J calls and clone size come from that table. Among about 130,000 clones listed, roughly 88% were seen once.

This TCR came from a man aged 50-60 years who had recovered from COVID-19. The sample was PBMCs or T cells enriched from blood (not recorded which). V is TRBV11-1 and J is TRBJ2-5, with TRBD1 as a possible D gene (6 bases). In DNA form, the CDR3 reads TGTGCCAGCAGCTCAGGACAGTTCCGGGAGACCCAGTACTTC. Its translation: CASSSGQFRETQYF.